The entry that follows covers one TCR beta chain sequence. Its antigen is not known. Unique molecular identifiers had been added to the TCR beta cDNA libraries. TCRdb itself ran the PCR reads through MiXCR, one entry per CDR3 protein. The profile shows hundreds of thousands of distinct CDR3 sequences, less than 45% of them singletons. This entry belongs to a study of post-analysis software for immune sequencing data. Overall study results and limits: Samples from a shared batch, those prepared together, strongly co-clustered by F measure. When compared against controls, multiple sclerosis patients showed significantly lower normalized Chao1 diversity. Five TRBV segments were significantly more frequent in patients than in controls. TRBV5-6, TRBV5-1 and TRBV20-1 were among these segments.

The germline gives CDR1 SGHRS, CDR2 YFSETQ. This CDR3 is 15 amino acids long. The V gene lost 1 base and the J gene lost 0 bases, with 7 bases spanning the gap. Specimen: blood. The rearrangement joins TRBV5-1 to TRBJ2-2, with D hard to call. This receptor was taken from a girl aged 5 to 17 with multiple sclerosis. The chain's CDR3 is CASSLRAANTGELFF. In DNA form, the CDR3 reads TGCGCCAGCAGCTTGAGAGCAGCGAACACCGGGGAGCTGTTTTTT.